Following are 5 T cell receptor beta chains from one sample sequenced in a study of regulatory dendritic cells for organ transplantation. Some clones are missing from TCRdb's copy, which holds only in-frame ones; the method was immunoSEQ multiplex PCR. The data hold under 35,000 clones, with more than 70% observed a single time. Sequencing used naive CD8+ T cells from blood. The subset was: CD45RA+ naive T cells. The receptor set was obtained from a human donor in good health.

For this clone: This CDR3 is also generated by other DNA sequences in the sample. The chain joins TRBV7-9 to TRBJ1-1; 8 bases map to TRBD1. Trimming took 3 bases from V and 0 from J; bases not matched to a gene: 3. The CDR3 runs 15 residues. CDR1 and CDR2 (germline): SEHNR, FQNEAQ (reference sequence). Here the CDR3 reads CASSLGTGVNTEAFF. CDR3 nucleotide sequence: TGTGCCAGCAGCTTGGGGACAGGCGTGAACACTGAAGCTTTCTTT.

This sequence joins TRBV7-8 and TRBJ1-1, with a weak D call TRBD1 (6 bases). Germline V gene data show CDR1 as SGHVS and CDR2 as FQNEAQ. V was pared by 8 bases and J by 7 bases, with 23 bases between. CDR3 length: 15 amino acids. The CDR3 reads CASARIPGELGEAFF. CDR3 sequence (DNA): TGTGCCAGCGCCCGAATCCCAGGGGAGTTAGGTGAAGCTTTCTTT. Full variable domain (rest looked up from reference TRBV7-8 and TRBJ1-1): GAGVSQSPRYKVAKRGQDVALRCDPISGHVSLFWYQQALGQGPEFLTYFQNEAQLDKSGLPSDRFFAERPEGSVSTLKIQRTQQEDSAVYLCASARIPGELGEAFFGQGTRLTVV.

This chain links TRBV18 with TRBJ1-1; 9 bases fit TRBD1. Germline V gives CDR1 KGHSH, CDR2 LQKENI. The CDR3 length is 16 residues. Germline trimming cut 4 bases from V and 5 bases from J; bases unmatched to any gene: 11. CDR3 in DNA: TGTGCCAGCTCACTAGAAGGGACAGGGTGGGAGACTGAAGCTTTCTTT. Amino acids: CASSLEGTGWETEAFF.

The V call is TRBV5-1, the J call TRBJ2-7; perhaps TRBD1 as D (6 bases). CDR1 SGHRS and CDR2 YFSETQ come from the germline V gene. The CDR3 extends over 12 amino acids. Deletions cut 4 bases from V and 3 bases from J, with 8 bases between. CDR3 coding DNA: TGCGCCAGCAGCATGGACAGCTACGAGCAGTACTTC. Amino acid sequence: CASSMDSYEQYF.

This sequence joins TRBV13 and TRBJ2-2; 7 positions agree with TRBD1. CDR3 length: 15 amino acids. Germline loops: CDR1 PRHDT, CDR2 FYEKMQ (reference sequence). J lost 4 bases, V lost 5 bases, and 7 bases had no gene match. The CDR3 sequence: CASSERQGSTGELFF. The CDR3 bases are TGTGCCAGCAGCGAACGACAGGGAAGCACCGGGGAGCTGTTTTTT.